This T cell receptor (beta chain) was identified during a study of neurological immune-mediated disorders. Comment on this clonotype: Its antigen is unknown.

The making of cDNA relied on 5'RACE with 10-nucleotide random UMIs. Every sequencing run returned over 190 million TCR-beta sequences, which were derived from 15-18 subjects. Using its own MiXCR run on the 5' RACE reads, TCRdb lists one record per CDR3 protein. The table has 81,000 or so distinct CDR3 sequences, less than 15% seen once. With V trimmed by 6 bases and J by 4 bases, 6 bases remained unmatched. Germline CDR1 and CDR2: KGHDR and SFDVKD. The CDR3 sequence is 15 residues long. Time point denoted: longitudinal time-point 2. Libraries used 2 million unsorted PBMCs kept frozen in RNAlater. Overall study findings and caveats: Expansion of TCR clones was greatest in HTLV-1-associated myelopathy and smallest in multiple sclerosis, where it fell below that of healthy controls.

This sequence joins TRBV24-1 and TRBJ2-2; TRBD1 agrees at 8 bases. Sample: PBMCs. The sequence was obtained from a female donor with HTLV-1-associated myelopathy (HAM/TSP). The CDR3 here is CATSQTGAFTGELFF. The CDR3 DNA is TGTGCCACCAGTCAGACAGGGGCCTTCACCGGGGAGCTGTTTTTT.